This TCR beta chain was identified in a study of vaccination and CD4 T cells after COVID-19. As for the study in general: A positive SARS-CoV-2 nasal swab PCR result was recorded for each convalescent patient; nine were mild and one severe.

Study-wide results and limits: Relatively few convalescent patients and no early post-infection timepoints were analyzed. Median numbers of SARS-CoV-2-reactive clonotypes increased from 21 to 38 (not a significant change). Nearly all convalescent vaccine-specific clones, 304 of 307, recognized only SARS-CoV-2 spike.

In TCRdb, the PCR reads were re-called with MiXCR into one record per CDR3 protein. The sample yields just over 20,000 distinct CDR3 sequences, under 60% seen once. About this clonotype: Its antigen is not identified.

The specimen comprised CD4+ T cells from blood, sampled before SARS-CoV-2 vaccination. This clonotype was sampled from a human donor who had recovered from COVID-19.

CDR3: CASSFSGGSGANVLTF. The CDR3, as DNA: TGTGCCAGCAGTTTTTCGGGGGGCTCAGGGGCCAACGTCCTGACTTTC. The genes are TRBV28 and TRBJ2-6; D is perhaps TRBD2 (7 bases). Trimming shortened V by 3 bases and J by 4 bases, and 13 bases separated the two germline ends. Germline loops: CDR1 MDHEN, CDR2 SYDVKM. The CDR3 has 16 amino acids.